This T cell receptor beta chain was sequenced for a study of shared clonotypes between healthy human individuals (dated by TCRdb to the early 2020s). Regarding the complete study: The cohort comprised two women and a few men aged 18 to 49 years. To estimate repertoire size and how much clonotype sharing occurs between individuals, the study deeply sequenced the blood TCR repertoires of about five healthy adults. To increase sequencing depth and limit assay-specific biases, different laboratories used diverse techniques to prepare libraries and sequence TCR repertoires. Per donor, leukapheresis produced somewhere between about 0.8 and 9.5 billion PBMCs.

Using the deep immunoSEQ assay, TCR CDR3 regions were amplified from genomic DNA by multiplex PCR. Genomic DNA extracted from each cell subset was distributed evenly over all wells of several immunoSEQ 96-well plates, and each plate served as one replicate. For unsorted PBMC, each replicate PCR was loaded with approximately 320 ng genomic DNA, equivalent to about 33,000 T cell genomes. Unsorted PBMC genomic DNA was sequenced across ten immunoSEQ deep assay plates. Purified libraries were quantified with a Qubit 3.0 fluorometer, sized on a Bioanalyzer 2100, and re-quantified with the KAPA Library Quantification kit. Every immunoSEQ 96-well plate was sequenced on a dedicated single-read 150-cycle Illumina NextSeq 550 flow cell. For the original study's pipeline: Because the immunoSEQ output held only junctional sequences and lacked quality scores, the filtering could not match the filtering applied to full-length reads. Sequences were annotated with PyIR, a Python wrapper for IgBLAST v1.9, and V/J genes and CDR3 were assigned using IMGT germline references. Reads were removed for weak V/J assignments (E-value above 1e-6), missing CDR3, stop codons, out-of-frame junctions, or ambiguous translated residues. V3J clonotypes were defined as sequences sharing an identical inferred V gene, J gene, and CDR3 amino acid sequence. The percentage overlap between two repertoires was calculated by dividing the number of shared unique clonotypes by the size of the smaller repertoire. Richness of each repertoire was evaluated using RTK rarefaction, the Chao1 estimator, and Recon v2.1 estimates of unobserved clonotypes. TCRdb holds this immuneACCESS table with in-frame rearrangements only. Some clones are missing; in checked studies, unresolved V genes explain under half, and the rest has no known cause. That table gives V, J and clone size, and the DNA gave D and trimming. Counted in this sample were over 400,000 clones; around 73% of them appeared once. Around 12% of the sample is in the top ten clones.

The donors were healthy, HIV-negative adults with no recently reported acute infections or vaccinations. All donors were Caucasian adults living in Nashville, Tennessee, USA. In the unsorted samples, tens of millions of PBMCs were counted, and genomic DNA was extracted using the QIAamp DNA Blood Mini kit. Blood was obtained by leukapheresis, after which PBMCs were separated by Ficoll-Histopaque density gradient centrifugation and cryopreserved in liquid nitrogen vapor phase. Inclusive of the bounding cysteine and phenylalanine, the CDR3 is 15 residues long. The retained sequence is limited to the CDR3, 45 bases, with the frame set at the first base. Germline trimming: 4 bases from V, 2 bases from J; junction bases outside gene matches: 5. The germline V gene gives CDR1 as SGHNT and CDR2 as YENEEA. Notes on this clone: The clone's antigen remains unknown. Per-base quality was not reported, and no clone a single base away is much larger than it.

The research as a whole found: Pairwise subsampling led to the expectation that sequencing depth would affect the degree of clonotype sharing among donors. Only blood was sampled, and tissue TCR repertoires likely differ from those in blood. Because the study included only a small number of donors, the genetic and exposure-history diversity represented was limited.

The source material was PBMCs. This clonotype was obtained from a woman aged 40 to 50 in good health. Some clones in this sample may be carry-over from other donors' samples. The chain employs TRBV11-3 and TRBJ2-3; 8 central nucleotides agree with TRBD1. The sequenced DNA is TGTGCCAGCAGCTCTGGACAGGGCCCCACAGATACGCAGTATTTT. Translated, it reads CASSSGQGPTDTQYF.